The 22 T cell receptor beta chains below all came from one sample that was sequenced in a study of T-cell reconstitution after alpha-beta-depleted transplantation in children. For TCRbeta, the library was prepared with unique molecular identifiers. One entry per CDR3 protein results from TCRdb running MiXCR on the PCR reads. Here the sample spans hundreds of thousands of distinct CDR3 sequences, about 17% being singletons. Material: PBMCs, mostly from graft donor cells, obtained 360 days after TCRalphabeta/CD19-depleted stem cell transplant. The receptors were gathered from a boy less than two years old who had a stem cell transplant for Wiskott-Aldrich syndrome, so the T cells may come from the graft donor.

The DNA of the CDR3 is TGCGCCAGCAGCCAACGTAGGGCGGTCGGGGAGCTGTTTTTT. This gives the protein CASSQRRAVGELFF. This sequence joins TRBV4-1 and TRBJ2-2, with D uncertain. The V end lost 2 bases, the J end lost 7 bases, and 11 bases lay between the germline ends. Germline V gene lookup returns CDR1 MGHRA and CDR2 YSYEKL. The CDR3 is 14 residues long.

CDR3 loop: CASRRLAGGETQYF. The CDR3, as DNA: TGTGCCAGCAGAAGACTAGCGGGAGGAGAGACCCAGTACTTC. The chain combines TRBV6-1 with TRBJ2-5; 13 positions agree with TRBD2. Germline values: CDR1 MNHNS, CDR2 SASEGT. The CDR3 runs 14 residues. V dropped 6 bases and J dropped 4; count of bases not matched to a gene: 2.

This clonotype was detected many times. V and J are TRBV10-3 and TRBJ2-1; TRBD2 matches 11 bases. CDR3 size: 16 residues. The J segment lost 0 bases and the V segment lost 5 bases, leaving 3 bases of the junction unmatched. From germline, CDR1 is ENHRY and CDR2 SYGVKD. For the CDR3, the DNA is TGTGCCATCAGTTTACTAGCGGGAGCCTCCTACAATGAGCAGTTCTTC. It yields the protein CAISLLAGASYNEQFF.

This clonotype was picked up many times. The V and J genes are TRBV10-3 and TRBJ2-7, with 10 positions matching TRBD2. The CDR3 has 13 amino acids. Looked up from germline, CDR1 is ENHRY and CDR2 is SYGVKD. Trimming took 10 bases from V and 4 from J; bases not matched to a gene: 7. The CDR3 DNA reads as TGTGCCAACAGCCCGGGACTAGCGTACGAGCAGTACTTC. Amino acid sequence: CANSPGLAYEQYF.

The chain uses TRBV6-1 and TRBJ1-2, with 7 positions matching TRBD1. The CDR3 has 11 residues. Germline V gene sequence: CDR1 MNHNS, CDR2 SASEGT. V was pared by 5 bases and J by 6 bases, with 0 bases of the junction left unmatched. CDR3 nucleotides: TGTGCCAGCAGTCAGGGGGATGGCTACACCTTC. This encodes CASSQGDGYTF.

In this sample, this clonotype turned up many times. This chain links TRBV2 with TRBJ1-5; 7 bases are shared with TRBD1. The junction had 5 bases not matched to a gene; V was cut back by 4 bases and J by 5 bases. CDR1 SNHLY and CDR2 FYNNEI come from the germline V gene. This CDR3 has 14 amino acids. The CDR3 loop reads CASSVEGADQPQHF. In nucleotides, the CDR3 is TGTGCCAGCAGTGTTGAGGGGGCGGATCAGCCCCAGCATTTT. The complete variable domain, with remaining parts taken from reference TRBV2 and TRBJ1-5, reads EPEVTQTPSHQVTQMGQEVILRCVPISNHLYFYWYRQILGQKVEFLVSFYNNEISEKSEIFDDQFSVERPDGSNFTLKIRSTKLEDSAMYFCASSVEGADQPQHFGDGTRLSIL.

There are many counts of this clonotype. The V and J genes are TRBV29-1 and TRBJ2-3; no definite D call. CDR3 length: 13 residues. V lost 3 bases and J 0 bases, leaving 7 bases between the germline ends. The germline CDR1 and CDR2 sequences are SQVTM and ANQGSEA. As DNA, the CDR3 is TGCAGCGTTGATCCCAGGAGCACAGATACGCAGTATTTT. Amino acids: CSVDPRSTDTQYF.

This clonotype was detected a few times. V gene TRBV4-3 combines with J gene TRBJ2-7, with 7 bases aligning to TRBD2. Trimming removed 2 bases from V and 3 bases from J; junction bases left unmatched: 7. Per the germline V gene, CDR1 is LGHNA and CDR2 is YSLEER. CDR3 length: 15 amino acids. In nucleotides, the CDR3 is TGCGCCAGCAGCCAACGACTAGCCGCTCGCTACGAGCAGTACTTC. Its translation is CASSQRLAARYEQYF.

This clonotype has more than one count but fewer than ten. The chain carries TRBV6-6 and TRBJ2-7; the D gene could be TRBD1 or TRBD2 (5 bases each). Germline CDR1 reads MNHNY; CDR2 reads SVGAGI (reference sequence). The ends were cut back, 5 bases at V and 5 bases at J, with 13 bases in the middle. The CDR3 consists of 13 residues. The CDR3 loop is CASSGPGTHEQYF. CDR3 sequence (DNA): TGTGCCAGCAGTGGACCAGGGACCCACGAGCAGTACTTC.

This chain links TRBV18 with TRBJ2-5, with D possibly matching TRBD2 (5 bases). The CDR3 consists of 14 residues. V lost 2 bases to trimming and J lost 1 base, with 8 bases between them. Germline-derived CDR1 and CDR2 are KGHSH and LQKENI. The CDR3 spells CASSPGSAQETQYF. The CDR3, as DNA: TGTGCCAGCTCACCAGGTAGCGCCCAAGAGACCCAGTACTTC.

The sample holds one count of this clonotype. V usage is TRBV6-1 and J usage is TRBJ1-2; the match to TRBD1 covers 7 bases. With 5 bases clipped from V and 4 bases from J, the junction kept 7 bases outside the gene matches. There are 14 residues in the CDR3. In germline, CDR1 is MNHNS, CDR2 SASEGT. CDR3 sequence reads: CASSREGAFYGYTF. CDR3 in DNA: TGTGCCAGCAGTCGCGAGGGGGCTTTCTATGGCTACACCTTC.

The chain employs TRBV5-1 and TRBJ2-2; tentatively, D is TRBD1 (5 bases). This CDR3 spans 13 amino acids. Trimming took off 6 bases at V and 4 bases at J, with 10 bases between the two ends. Germline V gene lookup returns CDR1 SGHRS and CDR2 YFSETQ. As DNA, the CDR3 is TGCGCCAGCACGGTGGGGCCCACCGGGGAGCTGTTTTTT. It translates to CASTVGPTGELFF.

This chain links TRBV25-1 with TRBJ2-5, with 7 positions matching TRBD2. Unmatched junction bases numbered 10, after V lost 4 bases and J lost 5 bases. CDR1 and CDR2 (germline): MGHDK, SYGVNS. The CDR3 has 15 amino acids. CDR3 DNA: TGTGCCAGCAGTGCCCCATCGGGGGGAGTTGAGACCCAGTACTTC. It is translated as CASSAPSGGVETQYF.

J is TRBJ2-6 and V is TRBV5-1; possible D gene TRBD1, 6 bases. Between the trimmed V and J ends, which lost 6 bases and 3 bases, there was a span of 13 bases. Per the germline V gene, CDR1 is SGHRS and CDR2 is YFSETQ. The CDR3 extends over 15 amino acids. The DNA for the CDR3 is TGCGCCAGCAACCAGGGGAGCGGTGGGGCCAACGTCCTGACTTTC. As protein: CASNQGSGGANVLTF. The variable domain in full, completed from reference TRBV5-1 and TRBJ2-6, reads KAGVTQTPRYLIKTRGQQVTLSCSPISGHRSVSWYQQTPGQGLQFLFEYFSETQRNKGNFPGRFSGRQFSNSRSEMNVSTLELGDSALYLCASNQGSGGANVLTFGAGSRLTVL.

This clonotype was counted a few times. The gene calls are TRBV29-1 and TRBJ2-5, with D possibly being TRBD1 or TRBD2 (5 bases each). Trimming stripped 6 bases from V and 9 bases from J, with 20 bases between. The CDR3 loop spans 13 amino acids. Germline V gives CDR1 SQVTM, CDR2 ANQGSEA. The CDR3 is CSVDAGTGVAQYF. In nucleotides, the CDR3 is TGCAGCGTAGACGCCGGGACCGGAGTAGCCCAGTACTTC. The entire variable domain, with the rest obtained from reference TRBV29-1 and TRBJ2-5, is as follows: SAVISQKPSRDICQRGTSLTIQCQVDSQVTMMFWYRQQPGQSLTLIATANQGSEATYESGFVIDKFPISRPNLTFSTLTVSNMSPEDSSIYLCSVDAGTGVAQYFGPGTRLLVL.

The gene calls are TRBV12-3 or TRBV12-4 and TRBJ2-5, with 10 bases fitting TRBD1. Germline trimming cut 6 bases from V and 4 bases from J; bases unmatched to any gene: 11. The CDR3 totals 16 residues. The CDR3 protein is CASSRRRGTGVETQYF. CDR3 coding DNA: TGTGCCAGCAGCCGCCGCCGCGGGACAGGGGTAGAGACCCAGTACTTC.

In its sample, this clonotype was seen a few times. V gene TRBV12-3 or TRBV12-4 combines with J gene TRBJ1-3; weak D call: TRBD1 (5 bases). V was pared by 2 bases and J by 4 bases, with 12 bases between. The CDR3 is made up of 15 amino acids. CDR3 residues: CASSLTAGPGNTIYF. CDR3 DNA: TGTGCCAGCAGTTTAACAGCAGGGCCCGGAAACACCATATATTTT.

The V and J genes are TRBV7-6 and TRBJ2-1, with D perhaps TRBD1 or TRBD2 (7 bases each). From germline, CDR1 is SGHVS and CDR2 FNYEAQ. The CDR3 has 17 residues. Trimming cost V 1 base and J 4 bases, with 17 bases left between them. The CDR3 sequence: CASSLGGGDRLYNEQFF. The CDR3 DNA is TGTGCCAGCAGCTTAGGGGGAGGGGACAGACTGTACAATGAGCAGTTCTTC. Filled out from reference TRBV7-6 and TRBJ2-1, the complete variable domain reads GAGVSQSPRYKVTKRGQDVALRCDPISGHVSLYWYRQALGQGPEFLTYFNYEAQQDKSGLPNDRFSAERPEGSISTLTIQRTEQRDSAMYRCASSLGGGDRLYNEQFFGPGTRLTVL.

This clonotype was counted between two and nine times. The CDR3, as DNA: TGTGCCAGCAGCGTAGAAGGGGGCGGGAGGTCCCACAATGAGCAGTTCTTC. Protein sequence: CASSVEGGGRSHNEQFF. V and J are TRBV9 and TRBJ2-1, with D maybe TRBD2 (8 bases). V lost 0 bases and J lost 5, with 18 bases in between. This CDR3 comprises 17 residues. The germline V gene encodes CDR1 SGDLS and CDR2 YYNGEE.

J is TRBJ2-7 and V is TRBV6-5, with a tentative D call TRBD1 (6 bases). CDR3 length: 14 residues. Trimming left V 2 bases short and J 3 bases short, with 11 bases between. Looked up from germline, CDR1 is MNHEY and CDR2 is SVGAGI. CDR3 region: CASSYRGQSYEQYF. The CDR3 bases are TGTGCCAGCAGTTACAGAGGACAGAGCTACGAGCAGTACTTC.

The rearrangement links TRBV19 to TRBJ2-3, with 12 positions matching TRBD2. Germline CDR1 reads LNHDA; CDR2 reads SQIVND (reference sequence). The CDR3 has 16 amino acids. The junction had 5 bases not matched to a gene; V was cut back by 1 base and J by 6 bases. The CDR3 loop is CASSIGTSGTRDTQYF. The CDR3 DNA follows: TGTGCCAGTAGTATAGGGACTAGCGGGACGAGGGATACGCAGTATTTT.

This clonotype was counted a few times. The rearrangement links TRBV2 to TRBJ2-1; 7 nucleotides agree with TRBD2. The ends lost 8 bases at V and 5 bases at J; junction bases unmatched: 3. The V gene's germline CDR1 is SNHLY and CDR2 FYNNEI. CDR3 length: 12 amino acids. For the CDR3, the DNA is TGTGCCAGCGGGAGGGACCACAATGAGCAGTTCTTC. Encoded protein: CASGRDHNEQFF. Together with reference TRBV2 and TRBJ2-1, the CDR3 gives the full variable domain: EPEVTQTPSHQVTQMGQEVILRCVPISNHLYFYWYRQILGQKVEFLVSFYNNEISEKSEIFDDQFSVERPDGSNFTLKIRSTKLEDSAMYFCASGRDHNEQFFGPGTRLTVL.